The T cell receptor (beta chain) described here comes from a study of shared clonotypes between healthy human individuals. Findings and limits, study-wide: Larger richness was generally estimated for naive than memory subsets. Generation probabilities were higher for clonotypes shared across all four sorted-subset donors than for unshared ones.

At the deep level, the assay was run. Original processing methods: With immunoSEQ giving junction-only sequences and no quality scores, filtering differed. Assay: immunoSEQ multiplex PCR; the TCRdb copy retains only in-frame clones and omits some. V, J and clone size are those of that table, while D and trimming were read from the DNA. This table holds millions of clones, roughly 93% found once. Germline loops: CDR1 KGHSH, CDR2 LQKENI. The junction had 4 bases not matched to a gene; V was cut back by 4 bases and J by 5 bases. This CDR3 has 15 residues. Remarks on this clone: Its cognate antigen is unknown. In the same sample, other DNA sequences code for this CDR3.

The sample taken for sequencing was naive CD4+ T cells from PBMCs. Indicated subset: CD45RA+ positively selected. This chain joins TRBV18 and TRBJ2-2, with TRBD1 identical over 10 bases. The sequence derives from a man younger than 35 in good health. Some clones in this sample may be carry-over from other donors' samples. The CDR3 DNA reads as TGTGCCAGCTCACTGGGACAGGGGTCTACCGGGGAGCTGTTTTTT. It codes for CASSLGQGSTGELFF.